A selection of T cell receptor beta chains follows, all from one sample in a study of blood T cell repertoires in COVID-19. Only in-frame clones appear in the TCRdb table, and some are missing; sequencing was by immunoSEQ multiplex PCR. The data show over 200,000 clones, with about nine tenths seen just once and roughly 3% held by the top ten. Sequencing input: peripheral blood. The receptors were sampled from a man aged 25-45 years with COVID-19, enrolled during active disease. CDR3s include the opening cysteine and the closing phenylalanine or tryptophan. The order of the fields is V gene, J gene, clone size, D gene, CDR3 DNA, CDR3 protein. A D gene is named only where the DNA matches it firmly. Part of the rows lack a size; the others show once, few, many or a class for expanded clones.

TRBV5-1	TRBJ1-5	.	TRBD1	TGCGCCAGCACCCGGACAGGGGCTAGCAATCAGCCCCAGCATTTT	CASTRTGASNQPQHF
TRBV5-1	TRBJ1-1	once	.	TGCGCCAGCAGCTTGGTGGACACTCTCAACACTGAAGCTTTCTTT	CASSLVDTLNTEAFF
TRBV20-1	TRBJ1-1	.	.	TGCAGTGCTAGGACAGATGAAGCTTTCTTT	CSARTDEAFF
TRBV7-2	TRBJ2-7	.	.	TGTGCCAGCAGCTTAGATCCTAGTAGAGTCTACGAGCAGTACTTC	CASSLDPSRVYEQYF
TRBV19	TRBJ1-6	.	.	TGTGCCAGTAGTATAGATCCGGGGGAGCAATCACCCCTCCACTTT	CASSIDPGEQSPLHF
TRBV9	TRBJ2-1	.	TRBD2	TGTGCCAGCAGCGTACGGGACTACAACAATGAGCAGTTCTTC	CASSVRDYNNEQFF
TRBV7-2	TRBJ1-5	.	TRBD1	TGTGCCAGCAGCTGGTCGGGGACAGGGGATCAGCCCCAGCATTTT	CASSWSGTGDQPQHF
TRBV23-1	TRBJ2-7	.	.	TGCGCCAGCAGTCAATCTCTGGGGGCCACTAACTACGAGCAGTACTTC	CASSQSLGATNYEQYF
TRBV4-3	TRBJ2-7	.	TRBD2	TGCGCCAGCAGCCGCGGAGAGGCGGGGGGCTCCTCCTACGAGCAGTACTTC	CASSRGEAGGSSYEQYF
TRBV18	TRBJ1-2	.	.	TGTGCCAGCTCACCACCCCGGACAGAATTAGATGGCTACACCTTC	CASSPPRTELDGYTF
TRBV27	TRBJ1-5	once	TRBD1	TGTGCCAGCAGTTCCTTTCAGACAGGGGGCAGGGGTCAGCCCCAGCATTTT	CASSSFQTGGRGQPQHF
TRBV6-4	TRBJ2-3	.	.	TGTGCCAGCCGGTTGACTAGTACTGGGGATACGCAGTATTTT	CASRLTSTGDTQYF
TRBV29-1	TRBJ2-3	.	.	TGCAGCGTTGAATATGCAGATACGCAGTATTTT	CSVEYADTQYF
TRBV28	TRBJ1-1	.	TRBD1	TGTGCCAGCAGACCTCGGACAGGGGGCGGGAGAACTGAAGCTTTCTTT	CASRPRTGGGRTEAFF
TRBV19	TRBJ1-1	.	TRBD1	TGTGCCAGTAGTATTTGGGACAGGGGGGTTGGGACTGAAGCTTTCTTT	CASSIWDRGVGTEAFF
TRBV7-2	TRBJ2-1	.	TRBD2	TGTGCCAGCAGCTCCACCGGGACTACTTACAATGAGCAGTTCTTC	CASSSTGTTYNEQFF
TRBV5-1	TRBJ2-7	.	TRBD2	TGCGCCAGCAGAAGGACTAGCGGGGGGACGCAGTACTTC	CASRRTSGGTQYF
TRBV25-1	TRBJ1-6	few	.	TGTGCCAGCAGTGAGGGGCAGGACCGTCCACCCCTCCACTTT	CASSEGQDRPPLHF
TRBV5-6	TRBJ1-2	.	TRBD1	TGTGCCAGCAGCTTGCCCGGGACAGATTATGGCTACACCTTC	CASSLPGTDYGYTF
TRBV28	TRBJ1-2	.	TRBD1	TGTGCCAGCAGAAGTCACGCAGGGGGCTATGGCTACACCTTC	CASRSHAGGYGYTF
TRBV5-1	TRBJ2-1	once	TRBD2	TGCGCCAGCAGCTTGAGTTCCGCGGGAGGGCCCAACAATGAGCAGTTCTTC	CASSLSSAGGPNNEQFF
TRBV6-1	TRBJ1-2	.	TRBD1	TGTGCCAGCAGTGAAGCTACAGGGGGCCACTGGTGGGGCTACACCTTC	CASSEATGGHWWGYTF
TRBV6-6	TRBJ2-7	.	TRBD1	TGTGCCAGCAGGTTCCGGGACAGGGGCGACGAGCAGTACTTC	CASRFRDRGDEQYF
TRBV5-1	TRBJ2-3	.	TRBD1	TGCGCCAGCAGCTTGGGGCAGGGGGCGCGCCCTATAACAGATACGCAGTATTTT	CASSLGQGARPITDTQYF
TRBV4-3	TRBJ1-2	.	.	TGCGCCAGCAGCCAAGATGGTTGGAGAACTAATAACTATGGCTACACCTTC	CASSQDGWRTNNYGYTF
TRBV3-1/TRBV3-2	TRBJ2-2	.	TRBD2	TGTGCCAGCAGCCCGAGTTTGGCGGGAGGGCAGACCGGGGAGCTGTTTTTT	CASSPSLAGGQTGELFF
TRBV5-1	TRBJ1-3	.	TRBD1	TGCGCCAGCAGCTTGGGGGGACAGGGACCCGGAAACACCATATATTTT	CASSLGGQGPGNTIYF
TRBV19	TRBJ1-1	.	.	TGTGCCAGTAGTTCAAGGCGGTACACTGAAGCTTTCTTT	CASSSRRYTEAFF
TRBV2	TRBJ2-1	.	.	TGTGCCAGCAGCCGACTTTACAATGAGCAGTTCTTC	CASSRLYNEQFF
TRBV11-2	TRBJ2-1	.	.	TGTGCCAGCAGCCCTGGGGGGACCCCTTACAATGAGCAGTTCTTC	CASSPGGTPYNEQFF
TRBV4-3	TRBJ2-7	.	.	TGCGCCAGCAGCCAAAACCACAGGGATCCCTACGAGCAGTACTTC	CASSQNHRDPYEQYF
TRBV19	TRBJ1-5	.	.	TGTGCCAAGAGATGGGGGGGCGTCCCCAACAATCAGCCCCAGCATTTT	CAKRWGGVPNNQPQHF
TRBV9	TRBJ1-1	.	.	TGTGCCAGCAGCGGGGGAGGGACCACTGAAGCTTTCTTT	CASSGGGTTEAFF
TRBV28	TRBJ2-7	.	.	TGTGCCAGCACCCCTCTAGGCGGCTCCTACGAGCAGTACTTC	CASTPLGGSYEQYF
TRBV3-1/TRBV3-2	TRBJ2-1	.	.	TGTGCCAGCAGCCAAGATAGCGTTGCCTACAATGAGCAGTTCTTC	CASSQDSVAYNEQFF
TRBV7-9	TRBJ2-2	.	TRBD2	TGTGCCAGCAGCCTTAGCGGGAGGGCCGCCGGGGAGCTGTTTTTT	CASSLSGRAAGELFF
TRBV19	TRBJ1-2	.	TRBD1	TGTGCCAGTAGTGAACAGGGGATTTCTTATGGCTACACCTTC	CASSEQGISYGYTF
TRBV9	TRBJ2-1	.	.	TGTGCCAGCAGCGTAGCTGGGCGGGGAAGATACAATGAGCAGTTCTTC	CASSVAGRGRYNEQFF
TRBV11-1	TRBJ2-3	.	.	TGTGCCAGCAGCTTTTTTGGCAGGGAAGGCACAGATACGCAGTATTTT	CASSFFGREGTDTQYF
TRBV27	TRBJ1-6	once	.	TGTGCCAGCAGTTTATCCTCTTCACCCCTCCACTTT	CASSLSSSPLHF
TRBV11-2	TRBJ2-7	.	.	TGTGCCAGCAGCTTATCCCGGCAGGGTGGCTACGAGCAGTACTTC	CASSLSRQGGYEQYF
TRBV6-5	TRBJ1-6	.	TRBD1	TGTGCCAGCAGTTACTCGAGTCAGGGGGTGAATTCACCCCTCCACTTT	CASSYSSQGVNSPLHF
TRBV27	TRBJ2-5	.	.	TGTGCCAGCAGTTTATCGGCGGGATTTCCAGAGACCCAGTACTTC	CASSLSAGFPETQYF
TRBV7-2	TRBJ2-7	.	.	TGTGCCAGCAGCATAAGCGGATCCTACGAGCAGTACTTC	CASSISGSYEQYF
TRBV9	TRBJ2-5	.	.	TGTGCCAGCAGCGTAGTAGCTAATCGGGAGACCCAGTACTTC	CASSVVANRETQYF
TRBV6-5	TRBJ1-4	.	TRBD1	TGTGCCAGCAGCCCCCCGGGAGGGGGCGATGAAAAACTGTTTTTT	CASSPPGGGDEKLFF
TRBV6-2/TRBV6-3	TRBJ2-1	once	TRBD1	TGTGCCAGCAGCCGTGGGACAGTAGAAAACAATGAGCAGTTCTTC	CASSRGTVENNEQFF
TRBV19	TRBJ2-1	.	TRBD1	TGTGCCACCGTTAGGAGACAGGGGGCAGATGAGCAGTTCTTC	CATVRRQGADEQFF
TRBV20-1	TRBJ1-2	.	.	TGCAGTGCTAGTGCGGGGGACGGCTACACCTTC	CSASAGDGYTF
TRBV7-6	TRBJ2-7	.	TRBD2	TGTGCCAGCAGCCCCTCGGTACCTAGCGGGGCTTACTACGAGCAGTACTTC	CASSPSVPSGAYYEQYF
TRBV20-1	TRBJ1-5	few	.	TGCAGTGCTAGTAAACAGGTCAATCAGCCCCAGCATTTT	CSASKQVNQPQHF
TRBV24-1	TRBJ2-2	.	TRBD2	TGTGCCACCAGTTCCTCAGGTCTAGCGGGAGGAACCGGGGAGCTGTTTTTT	CATSSSGLAGGTGELFF
TRBV2	TRBJ1-2	.	TRBD1	TGTGCCAGCAGACTGGGACAGGTCCGCCCCAGTAACTATGGCTACACCTTC	CASRLGQVRPSNYGYTF
TRBV24-1	TRBJ1-1	.	TRBD1	TGTGCCACCAGTGGACAGGGGAAGGACACTGAAGCTTTCTTT	CATSGQGKDTEAFF
TRBV5-1	TRBJ2-2	.	.	TGCGCCAGCAAGTACTCTCAAACCCCCGGGGAGCTGTTTTTT	CASKYSQTPGELFF
TRBV11-2	TRBJ2-5	.	TRBD2	TGTGCCAGCAGCTTATTCGGGGGGGGGCTCCAAGAGACCCAGTACTTC	CASSLFGGGLQETQYF
TRBV4-1	TRBJ2-5	.	TRBD1	TGCGCCAGCAGCCAAGAGGACAGGGTACAAGAGACCCAGTACTTC	CASSQEDRVQETQYF